This is a list of T cell receptor beta chains from one sample in a study of cytomegalovirus exposure and HLA in healthy donors. Generated by immunoSEQ multiplex PCR, the TCRdb table keeps only in-frame clones and is missing some. This sample contains roughly 120,000 clones. The source material was PBMCs. All receptors come from a man aged 30 to 45 in good health and CMV-seronegative. CDR3s include the opening cysteine and the closing phenylalanine or tryptophan. The D gene is left open where the match is weak.

TRBJ2-7	TRBV6-1	TRBD1	CASSDRGKSYEQYF	TGTGCCAGCAGTGACAGGGGGAAATCCTACGAGCAGTACTTC
TRBJ1-2	TRBV27	TRBD1	CASGDRTTYGYTF	TGTGCCAGCGGGGACAGGACCACCTATGGCTACACCTTC
TRBJ2-3	TRBV5-4	TRBD2	CASSAYRTSGSTDTQYF	TGTGCCAGCAGCGCGTACCGGACTAGCGGGAGTACGGATACGCAGTATTTT
TRBJ2-1	TRBV27	TRBD2	CASSLGLAGYNEQFF	TGTGCCAGCAGCCTGGGACTAGCGGGATACAATGAGCAGTTCTTC
TRBJ2-2	TRBV4-3	NA	CASSQEKGFNTGELFF	TGCGCCAGCAGCCAAGAAAAGGGGTTTAACACCGGGGAGCTGTTTTTT
TRBJ2-1	TRBV5-8	NA	CANSLFSYNEQFF	TGTGCCAACTCATTATTCTCCTACAATGAGCAGTTCTTC
TRBJ2-2	TRBV7-2	TRBD1	CASSLGQGAAGLELFF	TGTGCCAGCAGCTTAGGACAGGGGGCCGCTGGTCTGGAGCTGTTTTTT
TRBJ1-6	TRBV7-8	NA	CASSLRGSYNSPLHF	TGTGCCAGCAGCTTGAGGGGGAGCTATAATTCACCCCTCCACTTT
TRBJ1-1	TRBV27	NA	CASSPQVPGGRAEAFF	TGTGCCAGCAGTCCTCAAGTCCCCGGGGGGAGGGCTGAAGCTTTCTTT
TRBJ1-3	TRBV13	TRBD1	CASSLEGAPGNTIYF	TGTGCCAGCAGCTTAGAGGGGGCGCCTGGAAACACCATATATTTT
TRBJ2-1	TRBV19	TRBD2	CASRIIAGVGYNEQFF	TGTGCCAGTAGGATTATAGCGGGAGTAGGGTACAATGAGCAGTTCTTC
TRBJ2-1	TRBV30	NA	CAWSPIDRSLNNEQFF	TGTGCCTGGAGTCCGATTGACAGGTCCCTAAACAATGAGCAGTTCTTC
TRBJ1-3	TRBV10-3	TRBD1	CAITGGGNTIYF	TGTGCCATCACAGGGGGCGGAAACACCATATATTTT
TRBJ2-5	TRBV6-1	TRBD2	CASSLSGRETQYF	TGTGCCAGCAGTCTTAGCGGGAGGGAGACCCAGTACTTC
TRBJ1-1	TRBV7-6	TRBD1	CASSSIQGAEAFF	TGTGCCAGCAGCTCAATACAGGGGGCCGAAGCTTTCTTT
TRBJ1-2	TRBV5-1	TRBD1	CASTLTGTDYYGYTF	TGCGCCAGCACCCTAACCGGGACAGACTACTATGGCTACACCTTC
TRBJ2-1	TRBV11-2	TRBD2	CASSPEWREVGNEQFF	TGTGCCAGCAGCCCCGAATGGCGGGAGGTTGGTAATGAGCAGTTCTTC
TRBJ2-1	TRBV9	NA	CASSRPGVGQFF	TGTGCCAGCAGTAGACCGGGGGTTGGGCAGTTCTTC
TRBJ1-5	TRBV10-2	NA	CASTPAGALYQPQHF	TGCGCCAGCACCCCCGCAGGGGCCTTGTATCAGCCCCAGCATTTT
TRBJ2-7	TRBV5-1	TRBD1	CASSQNRDRGAHEQYF	TGCGCCAGCAGCCAGAACCGGGACAGGGGTGCCCACGAGCAGTACTTC
TRBJ2-3	TRBV19	NA	CASTGKMRSKTDTQYF	TGTGCCAGTACGGGAAAGATGAGAAGTAAGACAGATACGCAGTATTTT
TRBJ1-4	TRBV18	NA	CASSPPEGPTNEKLFF	TGTGCCAGCTCACCACCGGAGGGTCCGACTAATGAAAAACTGTTTTTT
TRBJ2-2	TRBV27	NA	CASSGVRTGELFF	TGTGCCAGCTCGGGGGTTAGGACCGGGGAGCTGTTTTTT
TRBJ1-4	TRBV28	NA	CASSRVNEKLFF	TGTGCCAGCAGCCGAGTGAATGAAAAACTGTTTTTT
TRBJ2-6	TRBV7-9	TRBD1	CASSLLGTGVSGANVLTF	TGTGCCAGCAGCTTACTCGGGACAGGAGTCTCTGGGGCCAACGTCCTGACTTTC
TRBJ2-1	TRBV7-2	NA	CASSLVPAGSSYNEQFF	TGTGCCAGCAGCTTAGTCCCGGCGGGGAGCTCCTACAATGAGCAGTTCTTC
TRBJ2-7	TRBV7-9	NA	CASSLPPILSSYEQYF	TGTGCCAGCAGCTTACCCCCTATACTTTCCTCCTACGAGCAGTACTTC